One sample yielded the 21 T cell receptor beta chains listed below, sequenced in a study of T-cell memory formation after mild COVID-19. TCRdb redid the calling of the 5' RACE reads with MiXCR, one entry per CDR3 protein. The repertoire holds under 450,000 distinct CDR3 sequences, 20% to 25% seen once, with around 13% in the top ten. The sample comprised PBMCs or a T cell subset sorted from them (not recorded which). These TCRs come from an adult woman who had mild COVID-19 (a few samples of this study predate the infection). Cell type and time point are not known.

This chain uses TRBV14 with TRBJ1-2; D is uncertain. The CDR3 contains 14 residues. V was pared by 0 bases and J by 4 bases, with 9 bases between. The germline CDR1 and CDR2 sequences are SGHDN and FVKESK. The CDR3 DNA reads TGTGCCAGCAGCCAAGATTCCGGGAGCTATGGCTACACCTTC. It encodes CASSQDSGSYGYTF.

The chain employs TRBV2 and TRBJ2-2; 10 positions agree with TRBD1. Germline V CDR1 and CDR2: SNHLY, FYNNEI. CDR3 length equals 18 residues. With 4 bases clipped from V and 6 bases from J, the junction kept 14 bases outside the gene matches. In DNA, the CDR3 is TGTGCCAGCAGTGCGTCCATACCGGGACAGGGGTCGGCCGGGGAGCTGTTTTTT. Translated: CASSASIPGQGSAGELFF.

The genes are TRBV4-1 and TRBJ1-1, with unresolved D. The CDR3 is 13 residues long. CDR1 and CDR2 from the germline V gene are MGHRA and YSYEKL. V was shortened by 4 bases and J by 5 bases, with 11 bases between the two germline ends. The CDR3 coding sequence is TGCGCCAGCAGCCCATCGGTTGAAACTGAAGCTTTCTTT. This translates into CASSPSVETEAFF.

The chain has TRBV6-6 and TRBJ1-5, with unresolved D. V dropped 7 bases and J dropped 0 bases, with 13 bases sitting between them. This CDR3 has 15 amino acids. Germline CDR1 reads MNHNY; CDR2 reads SVGAGI (reference sequence). The CDR3 DNA reads TGTGCCAGCAATATCGGGCAATATAGCAATCAGCCCCAGCATTTT. Translation: CASNIGQYSNQPQHF.

The chain joins TRBV6-2 or TRBV6-3 to TRBJ2-1; D gene ambiguous. Germline V gene data show CDR1 as MNHEY and CDR2 as SVGEGT. The CDR3 covers 13 residues. The V end was cut by 5 bases, the J end by 6 bases, with 11 bases between. In nucleotides, the CDR3 is TGTGCCAGCAGTCAAGATCGCCCCAATGAGCAGTTCTTC. Its protein product is CASSQDRPNEQFF.

The gene calls are TRBV10-3 and TRBJ2-7, with unresolved D. Looked up from germline, CDR1 is ENHRY and CDR2 is SYGVKD. The length of the CDR3 is 13 residues. V was pared by 3 bases and J by 6 bases, with 12 bases between. CDR3 sequence reads: CAISDWASAEQYF. CDR3 bases: TGTGCCATCAGTGATTGGGCTAGTGCCGAGCAGTACTTC.

This clonotype was detected a few times. J is TRBJ2-7 and V is TRBV5-1; D is ambiguous. V was clipped by 7 bases and J by 0 bases, with 11 bases between them. Per germline, CDR1 SGHRS and CDR2 YFSETQ. The length of the CDR3 is 13 residues. The CDR3 DNA is TGCGCCAGCGGGCGAGGAAGCTCCTACGAGCAGTACTTC. Translated: CASGRGSSYEQYF.

This chain uses TRBV27 with TRBJ1-2; no clear D gene. CDR3 length: 14 amino acids. Trimming cost V 0 bases and J 4 bases, with 9 bases left between them. The germline CDR1 and CDR2 sequences are MNHEY and SMNVEV (reference sequence). CDR3 sequence reads: CASSLSIGIYGYTF. As DNA, the CDR3 is TGTGCCAGCAGTTTATCGATCGGAATCTATGGCTACACCTTC.

This clonotype was observed a few times. V and J are TRBV19 and TRBJ2-7, with 9 bases identical to TRBD1. The CDR3 contains 15 residues. CDR1 is LNHDA and CDR2 is SQIVND in the germline V gene (reference sequence). Unmatched junction bases numbered 10, after V lost 7 bases and J lost 3 bases. CDR3 sequence reads: CASKLAGTGLYEQYF. The CDR3 nucleotides are TGTGCCAGTAAACTAGCCGGGACAGGGCTCTACGAGCAGTACTTC.

This chain connects TRBV21-1 to TRBJ1-1; TRBD1 was called by the table and not checked on the DNA. TRBV21-1 is a listed pseudogene. The length of the CDR3 is 11 residues. The CDR3 nucleotides are TGTGCCAGCAGACAGAGGGATGAAGCTTTCTTT. Translating gives CASRQRDEAFF.

The rearrangement joins TRBV2 to TRBJ2-7, with D perhaps given as TRBD1 or TRBD2 (5 bases each). V lost 6 bases, J lost 3 bases, and 12 bases lay in between. From germline, CDR1 is SNHLY and CDR2 FYNNEI. The CDR3 has 13 residues. The CDR3 nucleotides read TGTGCCAGCAGAAGAACTGGGGGCTACGAGCAGTACTTC. This sequence encodes CASRRTGGYEQYF. The full variable domain, in which reference TRBV2 and TRBJ2-7 provide the parts outside the CDR3, is EPEVTQTPSHQVTQMGQEVILRCVPISNHLYFYWYRQILGQKVEFLVSFYNNEISEKSEIFDDQFSVERPDGSNFTLKIRSTKLEDSAMYFCASRRTGGYEQYFGPGTRLTVT.

The chain combines TRBV25-1 with TRBJ2-2; 7 bases fit TRBD2. The germline gives CDR1 MGHDK, CDR2 SYGVNS. V was pared by 8 bases and J by 4 bases, with 10 bases of the junction left unmatched. The CDR3 runs to 15 residues. The CDR3 loop is CASLKGGRSTGELFF. CDR3 DNA: TGTGCCAGCCTCAAGGGAGGGAGAAGCACCGGGGAGCTGTTTTTT.

This clonotype was seen just once. The chain carries TRBV5-6 and TRBJ2-7; D ambiguous. CDR1 and CDR2 (germline): SGHDT, YYEEEE. Trimming cost V 3 bases and J 2 bases, with 12 bases left between them. The CDR3 has 14 amino acids. The CDR3, as DNA: TGTGCCAGCAGCTCCGGTCCCGCCGCCTACGAGCAGTACTTC. It yields the protein CASSSGPAAYEQYF.

V gene TRBV7-9 combines with J gene TRBJ2-7; D is perhaps TRBD2 (6 bases). The CDR3 totals 14 residues. V shed 5 bases and J shed 0 bases, with 11 bases lying between them. The germline gives CDR1 SEHNR, CDR2 FQNEAQ (reference sequence). CDR3 loop: CASSRGLISYEQYF. CDR3 nucleotide sequence: TGTGCCAGCAGCCGGGGACTTATCTCCTACGAGCAGTACTTC. The variable domain in full, completed from reference TRBV7-9 and TRBJ2-7, reads DTGVSQNPRHKITKRGQNVTFRCDPISEHNRLYWYRQTLGQGPEFLTYFQNEAQLEKSRLLSDRFSAERPKGSFSTLEIQRTEQGDSAMYLCASSRGLISYEQYFGPGTRLTVT.

The genes are TRBV7-9 and TRBJ2-7; 12 bases line up with TRBD1. The V gene end was trimmed by 7 bases and the J gene end by 4 bases; junction bases not matched to a gene: 8. Germline loops: CDR1 SEHNR, CDR2 FQNEAQ (reference sequence). The CDR3 sequence is 15 residues long. This chain's CDR3 is CASIQPGQGAYEQYF. In nucleotides, the CDR3 is TGTGCCAGCATACAGCCGGGACAGGGGGCATACGAGCAGTACTTC.

This clonotype showed up just a few times. The chain carries TRBV20-1 and TRBJ1-2; TRBD1 might be the D (6 bases). Per germline, CDR1 DFQATT and CDR2 SNEGSKA (reference sequence). V lost 1 base to trimming and J lost 4 bases, with 16 bases between them. The CDR3 extends over 15 amino acids. The CDR3 protein is CSARGGDTGTYGYTF. CDR3 coding DNA: TGCAGTGCTAGAGGCGGGGACACAGGGACCTATGGCTACACCTTC.

J is TRBJ1-1 and V is TRBV7-8; 7 positions agree with TRBD1. Germline V gives CDR1 SGHVS, CDR2 FQNEAQ. The CDR3 consists of 13 residues. V dropped 3 bases and J dropped 8; count of bases not matched to a gene: 6. CDR3 sequence: CASSFEVTGEAFF. CDR3 in DNA: TGTGCCAGCAGCTTTGAGGTGACAGGGGAAGCTTTCTTT. Combining the CDR3 with reference TRBV7-8 and TRBJ1-1 gives the whole variable domain GAGVSQSPRYKVAKRGQDVALRCDPISGHVSLFWYQQALGQGPEFLTYFQNEAQLDKSGLPSDRFFAERPEGSVSTLKIQRTQQEDSAVYLCASSFEVTGEAFFGQGTRLTVV.

This clonotype has at least ten counts. The chain couples TRBV7-6 to TRBJ2-3, with TRBD1 matching 7 bases. The CDR3 is 16 amino acids. V shed 2 bases, J shed 2 bases, and the junction held 7 bases outside the gene matches. Per germline, CDR1 SGHVS and CDR2 FNYEAQ. CDR3 coding DNA: TGTGCCAGCAGCTTATATAGCGACAGGGTCACAGATACGCAGTATTTT. It encodes CASSLYSDRVTDTQYF.

The CDR3 is CASSLTYLGHRGNTIYF. The CDR3 DNA sequence: TGTGCCAGCAGCTTAACCTACCTGGGACACCGAGGAAACACCATATATTTT. J is TRBJ1-3 and V is TRBV7-8; TRBD1 might be the D (6 bases). The CDR3 contains 17 residues. In germline, CDR1 is SGHVS, CDR2 FQNEAQ. V was pared by 2 bases and J by 4 bases, with 18 bases between.

This clonotype was seen repeatedly, ten times or more. This chain joins TRBV5-1 and TRBJ2-4, with D maybe TRBD1 (6 bases). The CDR3 sequence is 13 residues long. The V and J ends lost 0 bases and 6 bases respectively, with 7 bases between them. Germline CDR1 is SGHRS and CDR2 is YFSETQ. The CDR3 nucleotides are TGCGCCAGCAGCTTGGGAGGGGGAAACATTCAGTACTTC. Its protein product is CASSLGGGNIQYF. Variable domain in full (rest from reference TRBV5-1 and TRBJ2-4): KAGVTQTPRYLIKTRGQQVTLSCSPISGHRSVSWYQQTPGQGLQFLFEYFSETQRNKGNFPGRFSGRQFSNSRSEMNVSTLELGDSALYLCASSLGGGNIQYFGAGTRLSVL.

The CDR3 DNA reads as TGTGCCACCAGTGACGTGTCCCTCCCTTACAATGAGCAGTTCTTC. Its protein product is CATSDVSLPYNEQFF. V gene TRBV24-1 combines with J gene TRBJ2-1, with D unresolved. The germline CDR1 and CDR2 sequences are KGHDR and SFDVKD. The CDR3 loop spans 15 amino acids. Trimming took 4 bases from V and 4 from J, leaving 13 bases between them.